This T cell receptor beta chain comes out of a study of a mutant IDH1 vaccine in newly diagnosed glioma (dated by TCRdb to 2020 to 2022). Background for the entire study: Patients received eight vaccinations in weeks 1, 3, 5, 7, 11, 15, 19 and 23, corresponding to visits V03 through V10. The roughly 32 treated patients were approximately 62% male and around 38% female, with a mean age of around 40 years. Vaccination was initiated 4-6 weeks after radiotherapy alone, or concurrently with temozolomide cycles in the chemotherapy-containing groups. Six visits were used for peripheral blood collection: V03 (baseline), V05, V07, V10, V12 and V13. For exploratory analyses, 25 to 30 treated patients had longitudinal TCRB deep sequencing done wherever samples were available. Before enrollment, patients had received standard therapy of radiotherapy alone, temozolomide alone, or radiochemotherapy with temozolomide; most received the combination. Summary of the overall study and its limitations: The authors noted that analyses of patient blood samples could not be reproduced because of sample limitations. Pseudoprogression seemed to be unrelated to changes in the top peripheral T cell clonotypes found by TCRB sequencing. PBMC samples for TCRB deep sequencing were selected based on availability. Across multiple MHC alleles, vaccine-induced immune responses were seen in just over 90% of patients.

The library was built by means of the immunoSEQ multiplex PCR assay. Rearranged TCR beta chain sequences were amplified using the hsTCRB Kit according to the manufacturer's protocol. TCRB libraries were sequenced on an Illumina MiSeq. As for the original processing: Demultiplexing, trimming and gene mapping were performed with the kit vendor's proprietary platform. TCRdb re-hosts the immuneACCESS table, in-frame sequences only. Its copies lack some clones; in the studies checked, an unresolved V gene accounts for under half of them, and the cause for the rest is not known. D and trimming come from the DNA, and the V and J calls and clone size come from that table. This sample is represented by over 45,000 clones; roughly four fifths of them were singletons. About 7% of the sample goes to the ten largest clones. In the paper's terms, the time point label means: week 5, during vaccination. Each vaccine dose, consisting of 300 ug of a 20-mer mutant IDH1 peptide in Montanide, was administered subcutaneously with topical imiquimod. Donors had newly diagnosed WHO grade 3 or 4 IDH1-mutant astrocytomas with loss of nuclear ATRX. The samples were drawn from NOA16, a multicentre, single-arm, open-label phase I trial in Germany that tested a mutant IDH1 peptide vaccine in humans for the first time. Genomic DNA for TCRB sequencing was extracted from EDTA blood using the DNeasy Blood and Tissue Kit.

A few counts support this clone. Its target antigen remains unknown. Base qualities are missing; no much larger clone stands one base away. The starting material was PBMCs, obtained from a glioma patient whose treatment included an IDH1 peptide vaccine. The source is a woman aged 50 to 60 with glioma.

The CDR3 protein is CASSPRGTARHEQYF. The nucleotides read TGTGCCAGCAGCCCCAGAGGGACAGCACGGCACGAGCAGTACTTC. Recombination connected TRBV9 to TRBJ2-7; 7 junctional bases match TRBD1. The germline V gene encodes CDR1 SGDLS and CDR2 YYNGEE. From the cysteine through the phenylalanine, the CDR3 covers 15 amino acids. Only the CDR3 portion is preserved as DNA: 45 bases, with reading frame beginning at the first base. Trimmed from V: 4 bases; trimmed from J: 5 bases; junction bases lacking a gene match: 12.